These T cell receptor beta chains were read from a single sample in a study of T cell responses to AZD1222 COVID-19 vaccine. Here immunoSEQ multiplex PCR was the method, and the copy in TCRdb shows in-frame clones only, minus some. The sample lists some 60,000 clones; more than 60% were seen once. The material sequenced was peripheral blood, taken 28 days after the second AZD1222 dose. These receptors were taken from an adult who received the AZD1222 COVID-19 vaccine. Both conserved end residues are part of each CDR3. The D gene is left open where the match is weak. Where a row states a size, it is once, few, many or the class of an expanded clone; other rows omit it.

. . TRBJ1-5 TRBV6-2/TRBV6-3 TGTGCCAGCAGTTACTCCGGGTCGGAGGGCATCAATCAGCCCCAGCATTTT CASSYSGSEGINQPQHF
. . TRBJ2-7 TRBV7-2 TGTGCCAGCAGCTTAACCCGGCAGTCCTACGAGCAGTACTTC CASSLTRQSYEQYF
. . TRBJ1-3 TRBV19 TGTGCCAGTACAAGGGGGGGCTCTGGAAACACCATATATTTT CASTRGGSGNTIYF
. TRBD1 TRBJ1-2 TRBV7-2 TGTGCCAGCAGCTTAGGGGGACAGAGCGGCTATGGCTACACCTTC CASSLGGQSGYGYTF
few . TRBJ2-7 TRBV20-1 TGCAGTGCAATGGACAGATACGAGCAGTACTTC CSAMDRYEQYF
. TRBD1 TRBJ1-1 TRBV6-4 TGTGCCAGCAGTGACTCGTCAGGGGGCAACACTGAAGCTTTCTTT CASSDSSGGNTEAFF
. TRBD1 TRBJ2-7 TRBV5-1 TGCGCCAGCAGCTTGGGGACAGGGTACGAGCAGTACTTC CASSLGTGYEQYF
. . TRBJ1-6 TRBV6-5 TGTGCCAGCAGGGCTGATGGGAATTCACCCCTCCACTTT CASRADGNSPLHF
. . TRBJ1-5 TRBV6-1 TGTGCCAGCAGTGAAGGAAACCCCAATCAGCCCCAGCATTTT CASSEGNPNQPQHF
. . TRBJ2-7 TRBV20-1 TGCAGTGCTAGAGATGGGTACGAGCAGTACTTC CSARDGYEQYF
. TRBD1 TRBJ1-2 TRBV7-9 TGTGCCAGCAGCTTAGCGGACAGGGCGGGGAATGGCTACACCTTC CASSLADRAGNGYTF
. TRBD2 TRBJ2-1 TRBV11-3 TGTGCCAGCAGCCTCGGACTAGCGGGGGCATATGAGCAGTTCTTC CASSLGLAGAYEQFF
. . TRBJ2-6 TRBV6-1 TGTGCCAGCAGTGAAAGGCAGACCTCTGGGGCCAACGTCCTGACTTTC CASSERQTSGANVLTF
. . TRBJ1-5 TRBV7-8 TGTGCCAGCAGTCTTGACCCGGATAATCAGCCCCAGCATTTT CASSLDPDNQPQHF
. . TRBJ1-3 TRBV7-8 TGTGCCAGCAGCTTCGACAGTGGAAACACCATATATTTT CASSFDSGNTIYF
. . TRBJ1-1 TRBV14 TGTGCCAGCAGCCCTGGGACGGGGAACACTGAAGCTTTCTTT CASSPGTGNTEAFF
. TRBD2 TRBJ2-1 TRBV7-3 TGTGCCAGCAGCTTGACTAGCGGCAACTACAATGAGCAGTTCTTC CASSLTSGNYNEQFF
. . TRBJ1-5 TRBV3-1/TRBV3-2 TGTGCCAGCAGCCAAGATGAGGAACAGCCCCAGCATTTT CASSQDEEQPQHF
. TRBD1 TRBJ2-7 TRBV2 TGTGCCAGCAGTGAAATTCAGACAGGGGGCTCCTACGAGCAGTACTTC CASSEIQTGGSYEQYF
. . TRBJ2-7 TRBV6-1 TGTGCCAGCAGTGAAATGGTGGACACCCGAGAGCAGTACTTC CASSEMVDTREQYF
. . TRBJ1-2 TRBV3-1/TRBV3-2 TGTGCCAGCAGCCGGGAAGGGGTCCGGGGCTACACCTTC CASSREGVRGYTF
few . TRBJ2-1 TRBV2 TGTGCCAGCAGTTCAACAGGGTACAATGAGCAGTTCTTC CASSSTGYNEQFF
. . TRBJ2-5 TRBV10-2 TGCGCCAGCAGTGACAGGGGACGTGAGTACTTC CASSDRGREYF
. . TRBJ2-7 TRBV7-9 TGTGCCAGCAGCTCTAATTACGAGCAGTACTTC CASSSNYEQYF
. . TRBJ1-1 TRBV6-1 TGTGCCAGCAGTGAAGCGCGGCGCACTGAAGCTTTCTTT CASSEARRTEAFF
. . TRBJ2-3 TRBV11-2 TGTGCCAGCAGCCCCGGGGCCCGGGCTAGCACAGATACGCAGTATTTT CASSPGARASTDTQYF
. TRBD2 TRBJ2-7 TRBV6-1 TGTGCCAGCAGTGAAAATGGACTAGTTTACGAGCAGTACTTC CASSENGLVYEQYF
few TRBD1 TRBJ2-7 TRBV19 TGTGCCAGTAGTGCGGGCACGGGACAGGGAGGCTACGAGCAGTACTTC CASSAGTGQGGYEQYF
. TRBD1 TRBJ1-1 TRBV24-1 TGTGCCACCAGTCAGAACCCGGGACAGGGGGCGAACACTGAAGCTTTCTTT CATSQNPGQGANTEAFF
. . TRBJ1-5 TRBV7-2 TGTGCCAGCAGCTTACCAAATCAGCCCCAGCATTTT CASSLPNQPQHF
few TRBD1 TRBJ2-7 TRBV6-5 TGTGCCAGCACCCGACAGGGATCAGACGAGCAGTACTTC CASTRQGSDEQYF
. . TRBJ1-1 TRBV7-2 TGTGCCAACCTGGCAGGGAGGGGCAGCTCTGAAGCTTTCTTT CANLAGRGSSEAFF
few TRBD1 TRBJ2-2 TRBV6-5 TGTGCCAGCAGCAGGACAGGGGGTCGGCCCGGGGAGCTGTTTTTT CASSRTGGRPGELFF
. . TRBJ1-2 TRBV5-5 TGTGCCAGCCCTTCGGGTCCTGGCTACACCTTC CASPSGPGYTF
. . TRBJ1-1 TRBV4-2 TGTGCCAGCAGCCAAGATCTTGTCCAGAGCACTGAAGCTTTCTTT CASSQDLVQSTEAFF
. TRBD1 TRBJ1-2 TRBV2 TGTGCCAGCAGTGAAGTTACAGGGGGGAACTATGGCTACACCTTC CASSEVTGGNYGYTF
few TRBD1 TRBJ2-1 TRBV5-1 TGCGCCAGCAGCTTCAGGGGGAGCTCCTACAATGAGCAGTTCTTC CASSFRGSSYNEQFF
. . TRBJ2-6 TRBV10-2 TGCGCCAGCAGTGAGGTACTCTCTGGGGCCAACGTCCTGACTTTC CASSEVLSGANVLTF
. . TRBJ2-5 TRBV4-2 TGTGCCAGCAGCCAGGACGGACCAGGAGAGACCCAGTACTTC CASSQDGPGETQYF
few . TRBJ2-7 TRBV5-1 TGCGCCAGCAGACTAATCTCGGGGTACGAGCAGTACTTC CASRLISGYEQYF
. . TRBJ2-3 TRBV18 TGTGCCAGCTCACCATCTATTGGAGCGGGCACAGATACGCAGTATTTT CASSPSIGAGTDTQYF
. . TRBJ2-5 TRBV7-3 TGTGCCAGCAGCCCCCGGGCGGGGAGAGCGGAGACCCAGTACTTC CASSPRAGRAETQYF
few TRBD1 TRBJ1-4 TRBV5-1 TGCGCCAGCAGCACCGGGACAGGGGGCGCATCCCTGTTTTTT CASSTGTGGASLFF
. . TRBJ2-5 TRBV5-6 TGTGCCAGCAGCTTGCTAACAGGGACCGAAGAGACCCAGTACTTC CASSLLTGTEETQYF
. TRBD2 TRBJ2-3 TRBV7-2 TGTGCCAGCAGCTTACTCTCTAGCGGGGGGGCCCGCACAGATACGCAGTATTTT CASSLLSSGGARTDTQYF
. . TRBJ2-1 TRBV11-2 TGTGCCAGCAGCTTAGACCACAATGAGCAGTTCTTC CASSLDHNEQFF
. . TRBJ1-3 TRBV3-1/TRBV3-2 TGTGCCAGCAGCCACCCTGGACAGACCTTCTCTGGAAACACCATATATTTT CASSHPGQTFSGNTIYF
. . TRBJ2-1 TRBV27 TGTGCCAGCAGTTTATCCACAGTGTTAAGGGGAGGTGAGCAGTTCTTC CASSLSTVLRGGEQFF
. . TRBJ2-2 TRBV28 TGTGCCAGCACCTTTCAGGGGAGAGACGGGGAGCTGTTTTTT CASTFQGRDGELFF
. . TRBJ2-7 TRBV2 TGTGCCAGCAGTGAAGCTCGACCCAATGGGGCTGGCGACGAGCAGTACTTC CASSEARPNGAGDEQYF
. TRBD1 TRBJ1-1 TRBV5-1 TGCGCCAGCAGCTTGGGGACAGGATCTGCCATGAACACTGAAGCTTTCTTT CASSLGTGSAMNTEAFF
. . TRBJ2-4 TRBV2 TGTGCCAGCAGTGTACACCGGGAAAACATTCAGTACTTC CASSVHRENIQYF
. TRBD1 TRBJ2-5 TRBV19 TGTGCCAGTAGCAACCGGGACAGGGGAGTTCGGAACCAAGAGACCCAGTACTTC CASSNRDRGVRNQETQYF